This T cell receptor (beta chain) originates from a study of blood T cell repertoires in COVID-19. Study overall: From the United States, Italy and Spain came samples of acute and convalescent COVID-19.

In the original workflow: Quantification of nucleated cells was approximated via reference gene primer amplification. TCRdb's copy holds only in-frame clones and misses some; the assay was immunoSEQ multiplex PCR. V and J calls and clone size follow that table, whereas D and trimming were derived from the DNA. The sample has 100,000 to 150,000 clones; around nine tenths are singletons. The clonotype was recovered from a man over 45 with active or convalescent COVID-19. The sample taken for sequencing was peripheral blood.

CDR3: CASSKISVTGGQGQREQFF. In DNA form, the CDR3 reads TGTGCCAGCAGCAAAATTTCCGTAACCGGGGGACAGGGGCAAAGGGAGCAGTTCTTC. V gene TRBV21-1 combines with J gene TRBJ2-1; the table's D call of TRBD1 was not tested on the DNA. TRBV21-1 is listed as a pseudogene. This CDR3 is built from 19 residues.